The text below deals with one T cell receptor beta chain. This clonotype was counted at least ten times. The antigen it recognizes is unknown. No quality values exist for individual bases; no much larger clone is one base distant. This entry comes from a study of T cells in Graves' hyperthyroidism and ophthalmopathy (dated by TCRdb to about 2019). Broadly, across the study: Peripheral blood samples were taken at the time of initial diagnosis, prior to any treatment. TCR Vbeta CDR3 sequencing of some 140 peripheral blood samples (over 40 ophthalmopathy, 75 hyperthyroidism and approximately 17 progressor patients) is reported in the paper. After sampling, hyperthyroidism patients received methimazole starting at 30 mg daily, and ophthalmopathy patients received high-dose intravenous methylprednisolone. Whether ophthalmopathy could be predicted prospectively was tested in an independent validation cohort made up of 18 hyperthyroidism patients plus 17 patients who later progressed to ophthalmopathy. To identify TCR V-J signatures that set the groups apart, the researchers used a discovery cohort of about a hundred patients, made up of 40 to 45 with Graves' ophthalmopathy and 55 to 65 with stable Graves' hyperthyroidism. The roughly 91 discovery patients were randomly divided into training and test sets at a 7:3 ratio. In about 6 Graves' hyperthyroidism patients, the study also compared T-cell repertoires from thyroid tissue with T-cell repertoires from blood.

What the work shows at the level of the full study, not this receptor alone: In cross-validation, a model built on a 13 V-J signature told ophthalmopathy apart from stable hyperthyroidism with 85% to 90% sensitivity and roughly 81% specificity, and in testing the same model reached 80%/75%. Blood samples also contained most of the expanded thyroid clonotypes (frequency above 0.001), which suggests that blood repertoires may reflect thyroid immune responses. No statistical method was used to set the sample size in advance, and investigators knew the group allocation. In validation, the model predicted progression to ophthalmopathy a median of about 6.8 months before onset, with roughly 70% sensitivity and about 72% specificity.

Moderately to severely active disease, a Clinical Activity Score of at least 3, a NOSPECS grade of at least 4, and a duration under 3 months were present in ophthalmopathy patients. Patients with uncontrolled infections, other autoimmune diseases, pregnancy or lactation were excluded. Clinical symptoms, serum thyroxine and TRAb, thyroid ultrasound, and orbital computed tomography formed the basis for the diagnoses. PBMCs were separated from approximately 10 ml of fresh peripheral blood using Ficoll-Paque density gradient centrifugation. Total RNA was extracted using Trizol reagent, and RNA quality was assessed on an Agilent 2100 Bioanalyzer. Amplification of TCR beta CDR3 regions was carried out from RNA transcripts. The TCR CDR3 was subjected to a first round of RT-PCR using the HTBI primer set and the Qiagen OneStep RT-PCR kit. Libraries were constructed in a second round of multiplex PCR, after which size selection and purification were performed. The libraries were sequenced on an Illumina HiSeq2000 using paired-end 100 bp reads. The study's processing was this. SOAPnuke was used to process the raw data, with reads discarded if the reads contained adapters or uncalled bases, had a mean Phred below 15, or lacked an exact constant-primer or identifier match. High-quality paired reads were merged with COPE v1.2.5, and unique nucleotide sequences were defined as clonotypes. Clonotypes were aligned to IMGT TRBV, TRBD and TRBJ reference segments using MiTCR v1.1. Analysis was restricted to V-J combinations with a frequency above 0.0001, which covered 98% to 99.2% of repertoires. A TCS score was defined as the ratio of F50 (clonal expansion) to E x V (chaos), with BLOSUM62-based TCRdist applied between CDR3 peptides within each V-J. Welch's t-statistics and random forest reduced roughly 500 V-J features to roughly 13, which were used in a naive Bayes classifier (R e1071). Clones were called with MiXCR by TCRdb after fastp trimmed the public reads at Q25, and only in-frame beta chains were retained. Under each unique CDR3 protein, matching rows form one entry showing the most common genes and DNA. V and J calls and clone size were set by TCRdb, not the authors. For this sample the table gives about 610,000 distinct CDR3 sequences, of which roughly a sixth were detected only once. The top ten clonotypes cover roughly 3% of the sample.

Sequenced input: blood. This sequence originates from a woman in her thirties or forties with Graves' ophthalmopathy.

The base sequence is TGTGCCAGCGGCAGCGCTAAGAACACTGAAGCTTTCTTT. It is translated as CASGSAKNTEAFF. Here the chain combines TRBV2 and TRBJ1-1; no D gene call is confident. CDR3 length: 13 amino acids, cysteine to phenylalanine. The DNA shown is the 39-base CDR3, in frame from base 1. CDR1 and CDR2 were assigned from the germline V gene as SNHLY and FYNNEI. At the junction V is shortened by 8 bases and J by 1 base, with 11 bases in between.